This TCR beta chain was recorded in a study of CD8 T cells in Susac syndrome. The sample holds one count of this clonotype. Deletions cut 2 bases from V and 7 bases from J, with 11 bases between. The CDR3 spans 13 residues. The germline gives CDR1 SEHNR, CDR2 FQNEAQ (reference sequence). Random-hexamer reverse transcription was applied to roughly 0.5 to 1 ug RNA. TCRdb ran MiXCR on the immunoSEQ multiplex PCR reads and lists one entry per CDR3 protein. Here the sample spans approximately 180,000 distinct CDR3 sequences, around 93% being singletons. The sequenced sample consisted of CD4+ T cells from PBMCs. J is TRBJ2-5 and V is TRBV7-9; D uncertain. This receptor was identified in a human donor with multiple sclerosis. CDR3 sequence reads: CASSLSGSGTQYF. In DNA form, the CDR3 reads TGTGCCAGCAGCTTATCAGGATCCGGGACCCAGTACTTC.